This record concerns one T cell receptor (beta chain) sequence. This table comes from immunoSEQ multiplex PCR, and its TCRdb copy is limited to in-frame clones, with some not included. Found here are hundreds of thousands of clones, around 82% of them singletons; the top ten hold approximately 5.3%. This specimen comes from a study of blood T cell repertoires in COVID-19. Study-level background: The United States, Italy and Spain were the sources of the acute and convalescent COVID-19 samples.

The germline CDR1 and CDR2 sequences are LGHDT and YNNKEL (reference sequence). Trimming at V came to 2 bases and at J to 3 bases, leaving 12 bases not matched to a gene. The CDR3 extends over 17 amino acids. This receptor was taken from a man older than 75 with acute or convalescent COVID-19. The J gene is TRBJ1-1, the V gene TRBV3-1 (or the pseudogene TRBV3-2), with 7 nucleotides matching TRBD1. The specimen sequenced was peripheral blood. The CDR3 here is CASSQYASWTGHTEAFF. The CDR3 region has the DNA TGTGCCAGCAGCCAATATGCCTCCTGGACAGGCCACACTGAAGCTTTCTTT.